This TCR beta chain derives from a study of cytomegalovirus exposure and HLA in healthy donors. Whole-study findings and limits: It was shown in a later analysis that HLA-associated TCR beta chains were more clonally expanded than other, equally common chains. The study labeled fewer than 200 TCR beta chains cytomegalovirus-associated. Productive status was seen about 90% or about 30% of the time for most TCR beta V segments in an earlier analysis.

Trimming cost V 6 bases and J 7 bases, with 22 bases left between them. The CDR3 totals 15 residues. Germline lookup yields CDR1 MNHEY and CDR2 SVGAGI. The PCR employed 60 Vbeta primers together with 13 Jbeta primers. This table comes from immunoSEQ multiplex PCR, and its TCRdb copy is limited to in-frame clones, with some not included. The sample has over 70,000 clones, 65% to 75% seen once. To note about this clone: The target antigen is unknown.

This sequence originates from a man aged 25 to 40 in good health and CMV-seropositive. The genes are TRBV6-5 and TRBJ2-7; perhaps TRBD1 as D (8 bases). The sample taken for sequencing was PBMCs. CDR3 residues: CASSPGRTGYGEQYF. CDR3 nucleotides: TGTGCCAGCAGCCCCGGGAGGACAGGGTACGGGGAGCAGTACTTC.